This T cell receptor (beta chain) emerged from a study of T cells in Graves' hyperthyroidism and ophthalmopathy. Broader study findings: The model forecast ophthalmopathy, anticipating it by a median 6.5 months before onset. Blood also showed most of the thyroid clonotypes that were expanded above 0.001.

This clonotype was found many times. Its antigen is unknown. Fresh 10 ml peripheral blood yielded PBMCs. Amplification of TCR beta CDR3 regions used RNA as the template. Initially, a first-round RT-PCR of the TCR CDR3 employed the HTBI primer set. TCRdb reprocessed the multiplex PCR reads with MiXCR, giving one entry per CDR3 protein. The data contain about 460,000 distinct CDR3 sequences, 22% of them singletons. Germline CDR1 reads SGHTA; CDR2 reads FQGTGA. CDR3 length: 15 amino acids. V lost 5 bases, J lost 0 bases, and 11 bases lay in between. V usage is TRBV7-3 and J usage is TRBJ2-1, with TRBD1 as a possible D gene (6 bases). The sequenced material came from blood. The receptor was derived from an older woman with Graves' ophthalmopathy. In DNA form, the CDR3 reads TGTGCCAGCAGCCAGGGGACAATCTCCTACAATGAGCAGTTCTTC. This gives the protein CASSQGTISYNEQFF.